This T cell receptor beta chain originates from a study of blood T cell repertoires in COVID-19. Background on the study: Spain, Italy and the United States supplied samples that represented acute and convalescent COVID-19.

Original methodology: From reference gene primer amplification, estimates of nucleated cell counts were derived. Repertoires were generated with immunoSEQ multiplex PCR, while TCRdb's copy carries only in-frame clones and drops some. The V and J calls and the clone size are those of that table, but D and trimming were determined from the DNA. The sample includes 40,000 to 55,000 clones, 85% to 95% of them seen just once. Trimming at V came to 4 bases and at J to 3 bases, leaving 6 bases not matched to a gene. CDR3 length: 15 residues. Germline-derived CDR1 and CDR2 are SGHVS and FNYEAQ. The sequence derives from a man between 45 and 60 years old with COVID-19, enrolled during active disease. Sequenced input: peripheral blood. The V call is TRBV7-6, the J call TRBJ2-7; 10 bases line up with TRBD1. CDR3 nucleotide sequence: TGTGCCAGCAGCTACTCCGGGACAGGGGACTACGAGCAGTACTTC. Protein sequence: CASSYSGTGDYEQYF.